This record covers a single T cell receptor (beta chain). The data originate from a study of T cell changes during pregnancy in multiple sclerosis. The CDR3 is 14 residues long. Trimming at V came to 6 bases and at J to 4 bases, leaving 5 bases not matched to a gene. Germline V gives CDR1 SNHLY, CDR2 FYNNEI. The data were produced by immunoSEQ multiplex PCR, yet TCRdb's version contains in-frame clones alone and is incomplete. The sample has about 83,000 clones, roughly 96% seen once. The sequencing here drew on peripheral blood, taken in the second trimester of pregnancy. The chain is built from TRBV2 and TRBJ2-5; 10 nucleotides match TRBD1. This TCR derives from a female donor with multiple sclerosis, enrolled in a pregnancy study. The CDR3 coding sequence is TGTGCCAGCAGCCAGACAGGGGGCGCAGAGACCCAGTACTTC. It translates to CASSQTGGAETQYF.